A selection of T cell receptor beta chains follows, all from one sample in a study of shared clonotypes between healthy human individuals. TCRdb keeps only in-frame clones here, not all; method: immunoSEQ multiplex PCR. Here the sample spans 850,000 to 1,200,000 clones, under 80% being singletons. Sequencing used memory CD4+ T cells sorted from blood. These receptors came from a man younger than 30 in good health. Each CDR3 is given with its conserved first and last residue. A D gene is named only where the DNA matches it firmly. A clone size is listed for some rows: how often the clone was seen (once, few, many), or a class if it is expanded.

TRBD1,TRBV7-6,TRBJ2-6,-,20,TGTGCCAGCAGCTTAAGGGTAGGGACAGGGGGACCTCCTGGGGCCAACGTCCTGACTTTC,CASSLRVGTGGPPGANVLTF
TRBD1,TRBV5-4,TRBJ2-3,-,15,TGTGCCAGCAGCCAACGGACAGGGGGCGAGGATACGCAGTATTTT,CASSQRTGGEDTQYF
-,TRBV5-1,TRBJ1-6,-,13,TGCGCCAGCAGCTTAGCAGGGAATTCACCCCTCCACTTT,CASSLAGNSPLHF
TRBD2,TRBV27,TRBJ2-7,-,15,TGTGCCAGCGCTTTGACTAGCGGGGGCTCCTACGAGCAGTACTTC,CASALTSGGSYEQYF
-,TRBV9,TRBJ1-6,-,17,TGTGCCAGCAGCCCGACTATGGGGCGGTTTCGAAGTTCACCCCTCCACTTT,CASSPTMGRFRSSPLHF
TRBD1,TRBV11-2,TRBJ2-2,-,15,TGTGCCAGCAGCTCCTACAGGGGAAAAACCGGGGAGCTGTTTTTT,CASSSYRGKTGELFF
-,TRBV6-5,TRBJ2-1,-,14,TGTGCCAGCAGTTACTCGAACTCCAAATTAGAGCAGTTCTTC,CASSYSNSKLEQFF
TRBD1,TRBV19,TRBJ1-3,-,16,TGTGCCAGTAGTATGAGGACAGGGGGGCCTGGAAACACCATATATTTT,CASSMRTGGPGNTIYF
-,TRBV5-1,TRBJ1-4,-,13,TGCGCCAGCAGCCGAAGGGGGAGTGAAAAACTGTTTTTT,CASSRRGSEKLFF
TRBD2,TRBV5-4,TRBJ2-5,-,16,TGTGCCAGCAGCTCTCGACTAGCGGGAAGTTTAGAGACCCAGTACTTC,CASSSRLAGSLETQYF
TRBD1,TRBV13,TRBJ1-3,many,15,TGTGCCAGCAGCGACAGGGCTTCGGGTGGAAACACCATATATTTT,CASSDRASGGNTIYF
-,TRBV19,TRBJ1-5,-,16,TGTGCCAGTAGTATGACCAGGGAGGTATGGAATCAGCCCCAGCATTTT,CASSMTREVWNQPQHF
-,TRBV7-8,TRBJ1-6,-,12,TGTGCCAGCAGCCGCAGAGACTCACCCCTCCACTTT,CASSRRDSPLHF
TRBD1,TRBV2,TRBJ2-5,-,14,TGTGCCAGCAGAAAAGGACAGGGGCGGGAGACCCAGTACTTC,CASRKGQGRETQYF
TRBD1,TRBV29-1,TRBJ1-2,-,13,TGCAGCGTCGGGGACAGGAGGAACTATGGCTACACCTTC,CSVGDRRNYGYTF
-,TRBV2,TRBJ1-2,few,13,TGTGCCAGCTCCCAGGGACTTGACTATGGCTACACCTTC,CASSQGLDYGYTF
-,TRBV10-3,TRBJ2-3,-,15,TGTGCCATCAGTAAGCAGGCAGGGGGCACAGATACGCAGTATTTT,CAISKQAGGTDTQYF
TRBD1,TRBV7-9,TRBJ2-7,-,14,TGTGCCAGCAGCTTAGCGGTAGGACAGGGAAAGCAGTACTTC,CASSLAVGQGKQYF
-,TRBV9,TRBJ1-6,-,13,TGTGCCAGTTCTCAGGACCATAATTCACCCCTCCACTTT,CASSQDHNSPLHF
-,TRBV18,TRBJ1-4,many,13,TGTGCCAGCTCACCACCGGGGAATGAAAAACTGTTTTTT,CASSPPGNEKLFF
-,TRBV30,TRBJ1-6,-,14,TGTGCCTGGAGTGAGGACCGCTATAATTCACCCCTCCACTTT,CAWSEDRYNSPLHF
-,TRBV14,TRBJ1-1,-,14,TGTGCCAGCAGCCAATCGGCAGGGTGGACTGAAGCTTTCTTT,CASSQSAGWTEAFF
-,TRBV25-1,TRBJ2-1,once,15,TGTGCCAGCAGTGAAGGGGAGGCAGGGTTGAATGAGCAGTTCTTC,CASSEGEAGLNEQFF
-,TRBV6-5,TRBJ2-4,-,13,TGTGCCAGCACCCCCGAGACCAAAAACATTCAGTACTTC,CASTPETKNIQYF
TRBD2,TRBV7-2,TRBJ2-2,-,18,TGTGCCAGCAGCCACAGGACTAGCGGGGGACTTAACACCGGGGAGCTGTTTTTT,CASSHRTSGGLNTGELFF
-,TRBV6-1,TRBJ2-5,few,13,TGTGCCAGCAGTGATGGAGGTCGGGAGACCCAGTACTTC,CASSDGGRETQYF
TRBD1,TRBV10-1,TRBJ2-7,-,13,TGCGCCAGCAGCCCCGGACAGGCCTACGAGCAGTACTTC,CASSPGQAYEQYF
-,TRBV7-2,TRBJ1-3,-,17,TGTGCCAGCAGCTTAGACCGGGGGATAGGCTCTGGAAACACCATATATTTT,CASSLDRGIGSGNTIYF
-,TRBV30,TRBJ1-1,-,13,TGTGCCTGGAGCTTCACTCGAAACACTGAAGCTTTCTTT,CAWSFTRNTEAFF
-,TRBV29-1,TRBJ2-3,once,14,TGCAGCACACGTACTGCAGGGCCCACAGATACGCAGTATTTT,CSTRTAGPTDTQYF
-,TRBV6-1,TRBJ2-7,many,13,TGTGCCAGCGGCCGGGACGGCCCCTACGAGCAGTACTTC,CASGRDGPYEQYF
-,TRBV2,TRBJ1-2,-,13,TGTGCCAGCAGTGTAGGCCAGAACTATGGCTACACCTTC,CASSVGQNYGYTF
-,TRBV6-6,TRBJ1-6,few,13,TGTGCCAGCAGAGGGGGGGCGAATTCACCCCTCCACTTT,CASRGGANSPLHF
TRBD2,TRBV10-3,TRBJ2-3,few,17,TGTGCCATCAGTGAGTCGACTAGCGGGGGGGCTACAGATACGCAGTATTTT,CAISESTSGGATDTQYF
TRBD2,TRBV5-6,TRBJ2-5,-,16,TGTGCCAGCAGCTTCCCTTTAGCGGGCACCAAAGAGACCCAGTACTTC,CASSFPLAGTKETQYF
TRBD1,TRBV18,TRBJ1-5,-,15,TGTGCCAGCTCACCGGGGACAGGGAACAGTCAGCCCCAGCATTTT,CASSPGTGNSQPQHF
TRBD1,TRBV2,TRBJ1-2,few,12,TGTGCCAGCAGTGGGGACAGTTGGGGCTACACCTTC,CASSGDSWGYTF
-,TRBV6-4,TRBJ1-4,once,15,TGTGCCAGCAGTGCCCTTGGGGGACCTAATGAAAAACTGTTTTTT,CASSALGGPNEKLFF
-,TRBV29-1,TRBJ2-3,-,12,TGCAGCGTAGGGGGTGTAGCTCTTGCGCAGTATTTT,CSVGGVALAQYF
-,TRBV27,TRBJ2-1,-,16,TGTGCCAGCAGTTTTCTCCCGGGGGCTCGATACAATGAGCAGTTCTTC,CASSFLPGARYNEQFF
TRBD2,TRBV18,TRBJ2-3,-,16,TGTGCCAGCTCAGGCCAGGTAGCGGGAGTTGGAGATACGCAGTATTTT,CASSGQVAGVGDTQYF
-,TRBV7-9,TRBJ2-3,-,14,TGTGCCAGCAGCAAAACGACAGGCACAGATACGCAGTATTTT,CASSKTTGTDTQYF
-,TRBV19,TRBJ2-6,-,14,TGTGCCAGTAGTATTATGTCTGGGGCCAACGTCCTGACTTTC,CASSIMSGANVLTF